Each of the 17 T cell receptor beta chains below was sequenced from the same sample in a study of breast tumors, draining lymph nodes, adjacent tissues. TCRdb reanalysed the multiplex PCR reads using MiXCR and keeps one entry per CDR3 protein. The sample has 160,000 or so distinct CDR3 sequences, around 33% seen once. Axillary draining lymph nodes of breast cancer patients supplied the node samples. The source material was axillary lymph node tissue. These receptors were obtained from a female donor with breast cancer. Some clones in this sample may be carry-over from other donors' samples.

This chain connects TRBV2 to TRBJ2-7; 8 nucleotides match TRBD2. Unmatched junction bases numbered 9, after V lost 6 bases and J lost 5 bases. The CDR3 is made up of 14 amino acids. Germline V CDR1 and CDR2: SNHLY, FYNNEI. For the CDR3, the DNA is TGTGCCAGCAGAGAACTAGCGGATCTCAACGAGCAGTACTTC. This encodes CASRELADLNEQYF.

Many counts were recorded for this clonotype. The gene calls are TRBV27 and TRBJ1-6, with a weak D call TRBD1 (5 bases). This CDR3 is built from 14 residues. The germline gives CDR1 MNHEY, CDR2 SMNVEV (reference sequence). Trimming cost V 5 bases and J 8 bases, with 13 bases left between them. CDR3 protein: CASSLRVEDSPLHF. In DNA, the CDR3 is TGTGCCAGCAGTCTCAGGGTAGAGGATTCACCCCTCCACTTT.

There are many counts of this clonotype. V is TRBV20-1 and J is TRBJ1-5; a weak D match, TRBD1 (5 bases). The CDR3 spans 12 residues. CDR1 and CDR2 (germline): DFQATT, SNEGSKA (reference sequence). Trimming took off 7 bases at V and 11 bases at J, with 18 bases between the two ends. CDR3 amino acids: CSVTRRGVAQHF. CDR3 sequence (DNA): TGCAGTGTCACCCGACGGGGGGTGGCCCAGCATTTT.

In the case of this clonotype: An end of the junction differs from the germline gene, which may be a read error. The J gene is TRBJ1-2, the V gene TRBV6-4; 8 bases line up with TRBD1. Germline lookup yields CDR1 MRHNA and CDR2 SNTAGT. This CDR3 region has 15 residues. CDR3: CASSHSAGGHYGYTF. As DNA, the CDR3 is TGTGCCAGCAGTCACTCGGCAGGGGGCCACTATGGCTACACCTTC.

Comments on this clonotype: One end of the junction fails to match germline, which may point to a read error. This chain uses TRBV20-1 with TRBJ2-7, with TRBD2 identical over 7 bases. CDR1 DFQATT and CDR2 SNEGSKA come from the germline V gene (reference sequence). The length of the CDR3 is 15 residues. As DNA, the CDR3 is TGCAGTGCGAGCACGCTCAGCGGGGTGACCTACGGGCAGTACTTC. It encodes CSASTLSGVTYGQYF.

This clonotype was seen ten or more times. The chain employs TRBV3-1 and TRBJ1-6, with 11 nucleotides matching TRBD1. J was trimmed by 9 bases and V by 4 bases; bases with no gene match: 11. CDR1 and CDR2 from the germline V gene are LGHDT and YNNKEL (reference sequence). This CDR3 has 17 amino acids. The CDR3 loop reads CASSLGTGGLGASPLHF. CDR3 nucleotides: TGTGCCAGCAGCCTTGGGACAGGGGGACTAGGAGCTTCACCCCTCCACTTT.

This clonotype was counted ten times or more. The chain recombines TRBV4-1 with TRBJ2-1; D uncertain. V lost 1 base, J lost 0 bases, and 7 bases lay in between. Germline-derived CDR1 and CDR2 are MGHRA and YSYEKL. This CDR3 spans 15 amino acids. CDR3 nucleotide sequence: TGCGCCAGCAGCCAAGCGGGCAGCTCCTACAATGAGCAGTTCTTC. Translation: CASSQAGSSYNEQFF.

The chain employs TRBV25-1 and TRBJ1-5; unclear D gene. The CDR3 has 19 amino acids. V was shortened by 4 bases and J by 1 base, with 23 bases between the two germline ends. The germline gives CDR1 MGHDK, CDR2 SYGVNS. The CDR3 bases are TGTGCCAGCAGTGCTAGAGATTTCGGTGGAAGGGCGAGCAATCAGCCCCAGCATTTT. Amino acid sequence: CASSARDFGGRASNQPQHF.

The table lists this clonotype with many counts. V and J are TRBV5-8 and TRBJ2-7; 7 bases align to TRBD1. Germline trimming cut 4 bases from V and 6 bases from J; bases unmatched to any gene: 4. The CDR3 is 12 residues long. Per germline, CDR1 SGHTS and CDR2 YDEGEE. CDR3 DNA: TGTGCCAGCAGCCTTGACAGGGTCGAGCAGTACTTC. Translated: CASSLDRVEQYF.

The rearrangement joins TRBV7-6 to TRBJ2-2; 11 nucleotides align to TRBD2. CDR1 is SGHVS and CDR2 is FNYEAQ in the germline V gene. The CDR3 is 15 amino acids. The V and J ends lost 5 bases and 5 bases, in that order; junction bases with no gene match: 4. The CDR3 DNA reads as TGTGCCAGCAGCGCGACTAGCGGGACTACCGGGGAGCTGTTTTTT. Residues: CASSATSGTTGELFF.

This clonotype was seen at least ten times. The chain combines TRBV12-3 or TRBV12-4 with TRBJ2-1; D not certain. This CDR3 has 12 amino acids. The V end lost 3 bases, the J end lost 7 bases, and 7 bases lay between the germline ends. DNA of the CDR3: TGTGCCAGCAGTTTCATAGGAAATGAGCAGTTCTTC. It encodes CASSFIGNEQFF.

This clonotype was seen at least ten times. The CDR3, as DNA: TGTGCCAGTAGTATGGGGTCAGGGTACAATCAGCCCCAGCATTTT. Protein sequence: CASSMGSGYNQPQHF. The chain joins TRBV19 to TRBJ1-5; weak D call: TRBD1 (5 bases). CDR3 length: 15 residues. Per germline, CDR1 LNHDA and CDR2 SQIVND (reference sequence). The V and J ends lost 3 bases and 3 bases respectively, with 12 bases between them. Full variable domain (remainder filled in from reference TRBV19 and TRBJ1-5): DGGITQSPKYLFRKEGQNVTLSCEQNLNHDAMYWYRQDPGQGLRLIYYSQIVNDFQKGDIAEGYSVSREKKESFPLTVTSAQKNPTAFYLCASSMGSGYNQPQHFGDGTRLSIL.

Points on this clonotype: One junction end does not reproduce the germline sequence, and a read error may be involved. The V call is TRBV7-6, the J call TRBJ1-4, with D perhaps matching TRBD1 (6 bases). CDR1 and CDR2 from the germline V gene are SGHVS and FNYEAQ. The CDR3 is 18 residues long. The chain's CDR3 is CAGSPHMPGALTNEKLFF. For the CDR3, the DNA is TGTGCCGGCAGCCCACACATGCCGGGGGCGCTTACTAATGAAAAACTGTTTTTT.

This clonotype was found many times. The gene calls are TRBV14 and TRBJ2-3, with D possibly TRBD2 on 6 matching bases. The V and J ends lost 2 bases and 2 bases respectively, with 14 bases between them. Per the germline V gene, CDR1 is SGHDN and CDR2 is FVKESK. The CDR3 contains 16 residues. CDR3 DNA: TGTGCCAGCAGCCAATCCGTCCGGGACTTCACAGATACGCAGTATTTT. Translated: CASSQSVRDFTDTQYF.

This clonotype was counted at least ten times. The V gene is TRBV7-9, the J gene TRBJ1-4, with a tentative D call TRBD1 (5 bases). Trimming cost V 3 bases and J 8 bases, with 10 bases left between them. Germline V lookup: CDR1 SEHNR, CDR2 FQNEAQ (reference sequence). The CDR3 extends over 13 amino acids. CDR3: CASSLPGREKLFF. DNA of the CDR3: TGTGCCAGCAGCTTGCCGGGACGAGAAAAACTGTTTTTT.

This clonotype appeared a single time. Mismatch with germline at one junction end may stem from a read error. CDR3 bases: TGTGCCACCAGCCTTGGGAGCTCTGGAAACACCATATATTTC. This sequence encodes CATSLGSSGNTIYF. The gene calls are TRBV15 and TRBJ1-3; D uncertain. Germline V gene sequence: CDR1 LNHNV, CDR2 YYDKDF (reference sequence). This CDR3 is built from 14 residues.

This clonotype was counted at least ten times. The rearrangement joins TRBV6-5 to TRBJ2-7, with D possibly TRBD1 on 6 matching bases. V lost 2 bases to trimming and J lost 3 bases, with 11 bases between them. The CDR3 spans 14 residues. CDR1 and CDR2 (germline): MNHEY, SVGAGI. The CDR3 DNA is TGTGCCAGCAGTTACGCGGACAGAAACTACGAGCAGTACTTC. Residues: CASSYADRNYEQYF.